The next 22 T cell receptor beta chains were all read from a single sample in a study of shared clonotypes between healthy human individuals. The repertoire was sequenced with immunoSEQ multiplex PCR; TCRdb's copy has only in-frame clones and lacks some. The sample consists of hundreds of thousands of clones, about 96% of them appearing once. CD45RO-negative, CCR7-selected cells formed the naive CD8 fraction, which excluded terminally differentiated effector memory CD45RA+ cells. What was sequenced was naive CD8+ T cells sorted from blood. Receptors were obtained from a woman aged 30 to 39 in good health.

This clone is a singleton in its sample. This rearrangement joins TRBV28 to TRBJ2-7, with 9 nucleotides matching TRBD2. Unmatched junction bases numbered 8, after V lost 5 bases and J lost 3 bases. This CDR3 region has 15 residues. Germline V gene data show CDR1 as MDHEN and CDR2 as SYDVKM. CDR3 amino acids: CASSPGTSRNYEQYF. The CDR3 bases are TGTGCCAGCAGTCCCGGGACTAGCAGAAACTACGAGCAGTACTTC.

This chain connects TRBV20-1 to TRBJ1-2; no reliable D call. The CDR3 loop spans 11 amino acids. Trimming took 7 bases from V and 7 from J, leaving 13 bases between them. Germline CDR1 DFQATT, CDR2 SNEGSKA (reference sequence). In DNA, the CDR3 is TGCAGTGTATCACGACCGGGTGGCTACACCTTC. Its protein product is CSVSRPGGYTF.

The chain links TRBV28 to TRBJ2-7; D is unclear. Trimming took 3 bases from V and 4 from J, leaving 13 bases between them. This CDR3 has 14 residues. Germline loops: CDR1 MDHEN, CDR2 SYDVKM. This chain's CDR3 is CASSFETPPYEQYF. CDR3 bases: TGTGCCAGCAGTTTTGAGACCCCCCCGTACGAGCAGTACTTC.

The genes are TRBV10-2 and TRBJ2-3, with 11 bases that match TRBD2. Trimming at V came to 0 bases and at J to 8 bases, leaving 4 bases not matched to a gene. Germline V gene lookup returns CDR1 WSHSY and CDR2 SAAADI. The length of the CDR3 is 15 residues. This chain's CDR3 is CASSESSGRAGTQYF. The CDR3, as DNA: TGCGCCAGCAGTGAGTCTAGCGGGAGGGCGGGTACGCAGTATTTT.

The CDR3 DNA follows: TGTGCCAGCAGCCATTCCCTAGCGATCGTGGGCCATCAGTACTTC. This encodes CASSHSLAIVGHQYF. This chain links TRBV4-2 with TRBJ2-4; maybe TRBD2 (6 bases). CDR3 size: 15 residues. V lost 3 bases and J lost 12, with 21 bases in between. CDR1 and CDR2 from the germline V gene are LGHNA and YNFKEQ.

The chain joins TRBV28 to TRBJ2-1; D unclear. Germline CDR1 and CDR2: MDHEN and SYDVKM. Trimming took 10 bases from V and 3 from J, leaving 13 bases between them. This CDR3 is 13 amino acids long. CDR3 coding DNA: TGTGCCACCGTCGGGCGGAACTACAATGAGCAGTTCTTC. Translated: CATVGRNYNEQFF.

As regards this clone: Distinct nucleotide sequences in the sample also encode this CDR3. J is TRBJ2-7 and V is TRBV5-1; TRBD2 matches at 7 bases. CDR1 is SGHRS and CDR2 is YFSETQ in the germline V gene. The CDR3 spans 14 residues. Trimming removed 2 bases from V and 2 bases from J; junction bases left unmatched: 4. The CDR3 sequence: CASSLAGRAYEQYF. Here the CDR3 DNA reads TGCGCCAGCAGCTTAGCGGGACGGGCCTACGAGCAGTACTTC. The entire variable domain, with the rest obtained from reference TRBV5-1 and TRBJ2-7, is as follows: KAGVTQTPRYLIKTRGQQVTLSCSPISGHRSVSWYQQTPGQGLQFLFEYFSETQRNKGNFPGRFSGRQFSNSRSEMNVSTLELGDSALYLCASSLAGRAYEQYFGPGTRLTVT.

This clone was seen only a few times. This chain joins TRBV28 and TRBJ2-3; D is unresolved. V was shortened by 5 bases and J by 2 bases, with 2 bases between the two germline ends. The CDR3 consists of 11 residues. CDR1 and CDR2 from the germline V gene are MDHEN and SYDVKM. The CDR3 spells CASSTTDTQYF. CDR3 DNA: TGTGCCAGCAGTACCACAGATACGCAGTATTTT.

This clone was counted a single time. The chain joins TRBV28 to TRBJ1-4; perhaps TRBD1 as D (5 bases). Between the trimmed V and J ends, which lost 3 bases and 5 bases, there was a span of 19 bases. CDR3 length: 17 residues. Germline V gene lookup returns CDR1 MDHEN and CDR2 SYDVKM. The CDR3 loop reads CASSFNAGQGQNEKLFF. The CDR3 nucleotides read TGTGCCAGCAGTTTCAATGCGGGGCAGGGCCAAAATGAAAAACTGTTTTTT.

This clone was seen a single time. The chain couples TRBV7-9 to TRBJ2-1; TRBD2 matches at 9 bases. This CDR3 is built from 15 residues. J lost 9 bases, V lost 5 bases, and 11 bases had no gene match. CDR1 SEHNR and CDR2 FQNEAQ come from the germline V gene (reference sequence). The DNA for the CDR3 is TGTGCCAGCAGCGACAGTAGCGGGAGATGGAGTGAGCAGTTCTTC. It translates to CASSDSSGRWSEQFF.

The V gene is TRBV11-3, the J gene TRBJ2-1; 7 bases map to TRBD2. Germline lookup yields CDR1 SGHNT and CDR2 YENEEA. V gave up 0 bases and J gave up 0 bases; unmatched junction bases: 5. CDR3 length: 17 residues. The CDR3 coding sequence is TGTGCCAGCAGCTTAGATCCACCGGGAGGCTCCTACAATGAGCAGTTCTTC. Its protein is CASSLDPPGGSYNEQFF.

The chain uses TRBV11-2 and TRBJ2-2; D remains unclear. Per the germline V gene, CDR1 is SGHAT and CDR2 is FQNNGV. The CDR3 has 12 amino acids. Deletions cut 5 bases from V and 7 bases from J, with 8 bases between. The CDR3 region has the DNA TGTGCCAGCAGCGTGGCGGTCGGGGAGCTGTTTTTT. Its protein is CASSVAVGELFF.

CDR3 in DNA: TGCGCCAGCAGTGAGAGCTCTTACGAGCAGTACTTC. This codes for CASSESSYEQYF. The chain couples TRBV10-1 to TRBJ2-7; D gene uncertain. The CDR3 extends over 12 amino acids. The ends were cut back, 2 bases at V and 4 bases at J, with 6 bases in the middle. Germline V gene data show CDR1 as WNHNN and CDR2 as SYGVQD (reference sequence).

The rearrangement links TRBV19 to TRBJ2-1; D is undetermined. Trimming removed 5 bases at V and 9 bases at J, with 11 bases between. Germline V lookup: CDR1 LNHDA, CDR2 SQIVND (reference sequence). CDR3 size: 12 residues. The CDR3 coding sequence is TGTGCCAGTAGTCTTCCGCCCGGTGAGCAGTTCTTC. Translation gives CASSLPPGEQFF.

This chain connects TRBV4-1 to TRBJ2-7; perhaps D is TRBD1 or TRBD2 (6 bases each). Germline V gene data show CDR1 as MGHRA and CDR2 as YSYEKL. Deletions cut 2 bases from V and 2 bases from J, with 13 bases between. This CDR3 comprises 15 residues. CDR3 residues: CASSQNGGRPYEQYF. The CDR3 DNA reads TGCGCCAGCAGCCAAAACGGGGGCCGGCCCTACGAGCAGTACTTC.

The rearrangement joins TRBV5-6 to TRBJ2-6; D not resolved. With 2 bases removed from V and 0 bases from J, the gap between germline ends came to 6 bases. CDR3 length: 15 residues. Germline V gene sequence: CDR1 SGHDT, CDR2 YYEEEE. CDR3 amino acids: CASSFYLSGANVLTF. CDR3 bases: TGTGCCAGCAGCTTTTACCTCTCTGGGGCCAACGTCCTGACTTTC.

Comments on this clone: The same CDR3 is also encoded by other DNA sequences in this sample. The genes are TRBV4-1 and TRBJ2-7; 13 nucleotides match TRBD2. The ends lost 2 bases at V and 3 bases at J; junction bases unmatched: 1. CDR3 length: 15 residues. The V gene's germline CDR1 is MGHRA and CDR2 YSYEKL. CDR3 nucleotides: TGCGCCAGCAGCCAACGACTAGCGGGAGGCTACGAGCAGTACTTC. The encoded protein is CASSQRLAGGYEQYF.

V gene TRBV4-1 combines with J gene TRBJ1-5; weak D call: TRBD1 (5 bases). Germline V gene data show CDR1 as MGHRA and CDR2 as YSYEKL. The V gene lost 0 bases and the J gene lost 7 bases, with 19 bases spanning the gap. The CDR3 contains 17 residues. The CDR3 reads CASSQDPGRGTEQPQHF. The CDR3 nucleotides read TGCGCCAGCAGCCAAGATCCCGGACGCGGGACGGAACAGCCCCAGCATTTT.

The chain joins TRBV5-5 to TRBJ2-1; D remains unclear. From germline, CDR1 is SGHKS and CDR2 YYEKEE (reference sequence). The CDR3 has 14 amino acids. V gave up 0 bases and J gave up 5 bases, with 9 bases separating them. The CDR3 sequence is CASSLASVNNEQFF. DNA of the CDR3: TGTGCCAGCAGCTTGGCCAGCGTAAACAATGAGCAGTTCTTC.

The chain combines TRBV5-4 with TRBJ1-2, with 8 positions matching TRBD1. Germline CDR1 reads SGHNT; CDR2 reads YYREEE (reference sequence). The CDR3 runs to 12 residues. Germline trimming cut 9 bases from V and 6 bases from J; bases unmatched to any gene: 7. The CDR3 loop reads CATGSQGDGYTF. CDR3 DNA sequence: TGTGCCACCGGATCACAGGGGGATGGCTACACCTTC.

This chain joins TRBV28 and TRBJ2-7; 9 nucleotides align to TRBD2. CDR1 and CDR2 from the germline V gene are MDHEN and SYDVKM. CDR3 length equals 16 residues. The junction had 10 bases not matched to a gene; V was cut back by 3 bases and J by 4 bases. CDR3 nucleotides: TGTGCCAGCAGTTTCCACCGGACTAGCGAAGGTTACGAGCAGTACTTC. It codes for CASSFHRTSEGYEQYF.

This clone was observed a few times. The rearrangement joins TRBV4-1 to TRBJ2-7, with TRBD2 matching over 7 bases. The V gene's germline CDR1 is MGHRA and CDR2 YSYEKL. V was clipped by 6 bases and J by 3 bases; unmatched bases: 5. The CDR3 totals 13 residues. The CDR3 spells CASSQLANYEQYF. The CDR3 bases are TGCGCCAGCAGTCAACTAGCGAACTACGAGCAGTACTTC.